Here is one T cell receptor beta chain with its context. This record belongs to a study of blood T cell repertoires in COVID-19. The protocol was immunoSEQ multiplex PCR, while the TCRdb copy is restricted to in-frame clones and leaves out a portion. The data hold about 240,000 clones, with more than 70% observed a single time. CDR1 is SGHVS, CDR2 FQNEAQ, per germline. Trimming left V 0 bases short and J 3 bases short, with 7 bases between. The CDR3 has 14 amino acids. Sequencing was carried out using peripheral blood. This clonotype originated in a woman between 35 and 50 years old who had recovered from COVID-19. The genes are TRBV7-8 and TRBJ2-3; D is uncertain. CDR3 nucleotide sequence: TGTGCCAGCAGCTTAGCGTCGGGTACAGATACGCAGTATTTT. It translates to CASSLASGTDTQYF.